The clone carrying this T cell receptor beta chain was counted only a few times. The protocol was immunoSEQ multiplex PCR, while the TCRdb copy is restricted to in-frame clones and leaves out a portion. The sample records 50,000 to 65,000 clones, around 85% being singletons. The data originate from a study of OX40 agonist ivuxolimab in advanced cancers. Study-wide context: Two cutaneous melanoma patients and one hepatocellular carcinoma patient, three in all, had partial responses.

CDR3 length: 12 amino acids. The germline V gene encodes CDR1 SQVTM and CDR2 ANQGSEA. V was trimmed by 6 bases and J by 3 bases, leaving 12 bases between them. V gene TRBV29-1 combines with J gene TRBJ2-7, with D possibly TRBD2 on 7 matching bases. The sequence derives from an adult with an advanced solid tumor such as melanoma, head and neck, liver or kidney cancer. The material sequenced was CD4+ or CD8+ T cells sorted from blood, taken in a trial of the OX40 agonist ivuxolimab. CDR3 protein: CSVRGGNYEQYF. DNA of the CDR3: TGCAGCGTCAGGGGAGGGAACTACGAGCAGTACTTC.